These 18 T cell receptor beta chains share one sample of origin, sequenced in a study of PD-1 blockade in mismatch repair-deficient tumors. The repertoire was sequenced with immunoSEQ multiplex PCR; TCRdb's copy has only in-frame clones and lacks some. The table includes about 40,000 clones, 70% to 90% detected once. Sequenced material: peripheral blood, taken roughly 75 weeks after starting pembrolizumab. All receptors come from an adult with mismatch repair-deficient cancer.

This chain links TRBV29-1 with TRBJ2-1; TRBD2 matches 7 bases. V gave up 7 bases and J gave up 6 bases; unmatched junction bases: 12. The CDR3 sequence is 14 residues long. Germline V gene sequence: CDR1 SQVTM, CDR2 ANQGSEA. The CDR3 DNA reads TGCAGCGGCATAGCGGGTGGAAGGGGCAATGAGCAGTTCTTC. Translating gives CSGIAGGRGNEQFF.

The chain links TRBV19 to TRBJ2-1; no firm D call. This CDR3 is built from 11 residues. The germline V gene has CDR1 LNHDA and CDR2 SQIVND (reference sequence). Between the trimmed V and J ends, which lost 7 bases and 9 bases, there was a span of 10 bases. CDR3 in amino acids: CASISLGEQFF. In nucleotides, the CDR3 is TGTGCCAGTATCTCCTTAGGTGAGCAGTTCTTC.

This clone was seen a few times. For the CDR3, the DNA is TGCGCCAGCAGCCAAACTAGCGGGAGAATCAACGAGCAGTACTTC. Amino acids: CASSQTSGRINEQYF. The rearrangement joins TRBV4-1 to TRBJ2-7, with TRBD2 matching 11 bases. CDR1 is MGHRA and CDR2 is YSYEKL in the germline V gene. The CDR3 spans 15 residues. The junction had 5 bases not matched to a gene; V was cut back by 2 bases and J by 5 bases.

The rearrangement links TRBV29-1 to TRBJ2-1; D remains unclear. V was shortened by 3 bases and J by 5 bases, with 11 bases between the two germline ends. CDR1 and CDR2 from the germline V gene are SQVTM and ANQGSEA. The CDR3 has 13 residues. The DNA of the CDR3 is TGCAGCGTTGAGAGCCCTAGAAACAATGAGCAGTTCTTC. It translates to CSVESPRNNEQFF.

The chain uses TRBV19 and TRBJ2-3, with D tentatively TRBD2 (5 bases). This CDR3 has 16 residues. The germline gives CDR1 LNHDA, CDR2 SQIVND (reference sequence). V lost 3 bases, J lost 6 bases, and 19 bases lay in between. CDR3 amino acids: CASSMPSLAGRDTQYF. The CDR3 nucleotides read TGTGCCAGTAGTATGCCCTCCCTGGCGGGCCGGGATACGCAGTATTTT.

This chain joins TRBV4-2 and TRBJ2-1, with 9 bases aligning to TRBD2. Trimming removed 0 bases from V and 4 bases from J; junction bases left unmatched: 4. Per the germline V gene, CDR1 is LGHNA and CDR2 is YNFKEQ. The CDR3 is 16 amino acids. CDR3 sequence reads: CASSQDWTSVYNEQFF. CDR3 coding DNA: TGTGCCAGCAGCCAAGATTGGACTAGCGTATACAATGAGCAGTTCTTC.

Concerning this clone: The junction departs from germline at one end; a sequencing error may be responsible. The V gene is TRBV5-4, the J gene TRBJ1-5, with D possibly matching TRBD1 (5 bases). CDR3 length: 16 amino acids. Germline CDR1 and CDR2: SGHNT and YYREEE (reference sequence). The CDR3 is CASSQDVGGSNQPQHF. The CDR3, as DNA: TGCGCCAGCAGCCAAGATGTGGGGGGAAGCAATCAGCCCCAGCATTTT.

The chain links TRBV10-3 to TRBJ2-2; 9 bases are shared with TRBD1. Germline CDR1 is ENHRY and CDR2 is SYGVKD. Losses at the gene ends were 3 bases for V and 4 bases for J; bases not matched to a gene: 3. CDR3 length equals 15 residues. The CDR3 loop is CAISDMTGGTGELFF. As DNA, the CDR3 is TGTGCCATCAGTGATATGACAGGGGGCACCGGGGAGCTGTTTTTT.

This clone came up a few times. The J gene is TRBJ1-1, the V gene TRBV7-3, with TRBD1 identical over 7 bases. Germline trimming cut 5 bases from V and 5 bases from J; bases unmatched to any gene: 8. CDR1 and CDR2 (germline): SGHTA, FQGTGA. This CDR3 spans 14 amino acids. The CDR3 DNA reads TGTGCCAGCAGCCCCAGGGGGATGTCGACTGAAGCTTTCTTT. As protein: CASSPRGMSTEAFF. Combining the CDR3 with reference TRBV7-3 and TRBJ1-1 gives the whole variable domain GAGVSQTPSNKVTEKGKYVELRCDPISGHTALYWYRQSLGQGPEFLIYFQGTGAADDSGLPNDRFFAVRPEGSVSTLKIQRTERGDSAVYLCASSPRGMSTEAFFGQGTRLTVV.

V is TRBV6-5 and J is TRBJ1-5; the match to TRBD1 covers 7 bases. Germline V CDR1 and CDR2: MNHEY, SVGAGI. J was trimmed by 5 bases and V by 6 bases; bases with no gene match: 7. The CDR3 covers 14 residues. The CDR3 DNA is TGTGCCAGCAGGGAAACAGGGGAAGATCAGCCCCAGCATTTT. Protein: CASRETGEDQPQHF.

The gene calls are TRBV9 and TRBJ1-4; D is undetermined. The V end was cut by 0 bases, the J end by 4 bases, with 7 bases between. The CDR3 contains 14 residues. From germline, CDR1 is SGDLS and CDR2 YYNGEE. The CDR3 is CASSVGQDNEKLFF. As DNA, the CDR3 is TGTGCCAGCAGCGTAGGTCAGGATAATGAAAAACTGTTTTTT.

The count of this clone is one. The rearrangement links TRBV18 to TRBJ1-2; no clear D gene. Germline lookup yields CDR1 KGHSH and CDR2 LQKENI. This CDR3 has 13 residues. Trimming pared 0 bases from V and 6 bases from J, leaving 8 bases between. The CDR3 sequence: CASSPPMRNGYTF. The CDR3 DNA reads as TGTGCCAGCTCACCACCGATGCGGAATGGCTACACCTTC.

The CDR3 DNA sequence: TGTGCCAGTAGAAGACTATCCGTCGCGAACACCGGGGAGCTGTTTTTT. Protein product: CASRRLSVANTGELFF. V usage is TRBV19 and J usage is TRBJ2-2, with D tentatively TRBD2 (5 bases). Trimming left V 6 bases short and J 0 bases short, with 14 bases between. CDR1 LNHDA and CDR2 SQIVND come from the germline V gene (reference sequence). The CDR3 is 16 residues long. The full variable domain, completed using reference TRBV19 and TRBJ2-2, is DGGITQSPKYLFRKEGQNVTLSCEQNLNHDAMYWYRQDPGQGLRLIYYSQIVNDFQKGDIAEGYSVSREKKESFPLTVTSAQKNPTAFYLCASRRLSVANTGELFFGEGSRLTVL.

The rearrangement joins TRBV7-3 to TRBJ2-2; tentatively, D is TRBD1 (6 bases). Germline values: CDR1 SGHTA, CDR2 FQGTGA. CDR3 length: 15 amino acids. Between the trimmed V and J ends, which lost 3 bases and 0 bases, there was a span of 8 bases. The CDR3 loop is CASSFGTPNTGELFF. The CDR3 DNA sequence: TGTGCCAGCAGCTTCGGGACACCGAACACCGGGGAGCTGTTTTTT. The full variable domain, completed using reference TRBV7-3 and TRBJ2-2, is GAGVSQTPSNKVTEKGKYVELRCDPISGHTALYWYRQSLGQGPEFLIYFQGTGAADDSGLPNDRFFAVRPEGSVSTLKIQRTERGDSAVYLCASSFGTPNTGELFFGEGSRLTVL.

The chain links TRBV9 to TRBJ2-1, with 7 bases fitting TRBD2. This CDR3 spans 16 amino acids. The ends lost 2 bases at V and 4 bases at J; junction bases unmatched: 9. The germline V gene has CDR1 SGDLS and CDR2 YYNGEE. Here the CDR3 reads CASSVFVGGDYNEQFF. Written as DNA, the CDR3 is TGTGCCAGCAGCGTTTTTGTGGGAGGGGATTACAATGAGCAGTTCTTC.

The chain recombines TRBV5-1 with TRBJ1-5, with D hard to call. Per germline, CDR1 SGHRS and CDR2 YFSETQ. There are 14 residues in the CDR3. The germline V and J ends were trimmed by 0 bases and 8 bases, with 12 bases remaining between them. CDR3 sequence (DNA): TGCGCCAGCAGCTTGGGATCGAATGGGGAGCCCCAGCATTTT. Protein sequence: CASSLGSNGEPQHF.

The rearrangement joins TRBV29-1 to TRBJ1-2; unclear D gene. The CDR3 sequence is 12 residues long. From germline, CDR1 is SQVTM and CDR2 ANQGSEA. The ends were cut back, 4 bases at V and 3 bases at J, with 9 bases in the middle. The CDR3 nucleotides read TGCAGCGTTGGGGAAAGGGACTATGGCTACACCTTC. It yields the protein CSVGERDYGYTF. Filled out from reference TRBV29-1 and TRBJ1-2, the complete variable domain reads SAVISQKPSRDICQRGTSLTIQCQVDSQVTMMFWYRQQPGQSLTLIATANQGSEATYESGFVIDKFPISRPNLTFSTLTVSNMSPEDSSIYLCSVGERDYGYTFGSGTRLTVV.

CDR3 region: CASSIRKGLAGGVSYEQYF. As DNA, the CDR3 is TGTGCCAGCAGCATCCGGAAAGGACTAGCGGGAGGGGTATCCTACGAGCAGTACTTC. The rearrangement links TRBV7-8 to TRBJ2-7; 15 bases map to TRBD2. The CDR3 loop spans 19 amino acids. CDR1 SGHVS and CDR2 FQNEAQ come from the germline V gene. Trimming removed 5 bases from V and 1 base from J; junction bases left unmatched: 12.